The entry below gives a single T cell receptor beta chain sequence along with its context. Trimming cost V 2 bases and J 8 bases, with 18 bases left between them. This CDR3 has 16 amino acids. The germline V gene has CDR1 ENHRY and CDR2 SYGVKD. Stated time point: cycle 4 day 1 (C4D1), after 6 weeks of nivolumab. No patient escaped relapse after autologous stem cell transplantation, and brentuximab vedotin exposure varied. Here immunoSEQ multiplex PCR was the method, and the copy in TCRdb shows in-frame clones only, minus some. The table shows about 8,800 clones, with about 82% occurring only once. This specimen comes from a study of PD-1 blockade in classical Hodgkin lymphoma.

Sample: peripheral blood mononuclear cells (PBMCs), taken before the fourth cycle of nivolumab. V and J are TRBV10-3 and TRBJ1-4; D is possibly TRBD1 (5 bases). The receptor was derived from a human donor with classical Hodgkin lymphoma. Here the CDR3 reads CAISEPPGQRGEKLFF. In DNA form, the CDR3 reads TGTGCCATCAGTGAGCCCCCCGGGCAGAGGGGCGAAAAACTGTTTTTT.